The sequence of this T cell receptor (beta chain) was determined in a study of cytomegalovirus exposure and HLA in healthy donors. The table lists this clone with a count of one. What it recognizes is unknown. Study conclusions and caveats: In an earlier analysis, in approximately 630 donors, most V segments appeared productive either ~87% or ~30% of the time. It was likely that a cluster of highly shared sequence variants was a sequencing artifact. TRBV6-2, TRBV6-3 and some other V segments were unresolvable in 87-base-pair reads.

V dropped 1 base and J dropped 7; count of bases not matched to a gene: 5. This CDR3 contains 17 residues. CDR1 is SGHAT and CDR2 is FQNNGV in the germline V gene. The PCR employed 60 Vbeta primers together with 13 Jbeta primers. This table comes from immunoSEQ multiplex PCR, and its TCRdb copy is limited to in-frame clones, with some not included. The top ten hold 0.2% to 0.25% of the sample, which has roughly 240,000 clones, roughly 84% seen once. The source material was PBMCs. The origin of this receptor is a girl aged 2 to 10 in good health and CMV-seronegative. The chain combines TRBV11-2 with TRBJ2-1; 15 nucleotides match TRBD2. CDR3 region: CASSLVFGLAGGNEQFF. The CDR3 DNA sequence: TGTGCCAGCAGCTTAGTATTCGGACTAGCGGGGGGGAATGAGCAGTTCTTC.